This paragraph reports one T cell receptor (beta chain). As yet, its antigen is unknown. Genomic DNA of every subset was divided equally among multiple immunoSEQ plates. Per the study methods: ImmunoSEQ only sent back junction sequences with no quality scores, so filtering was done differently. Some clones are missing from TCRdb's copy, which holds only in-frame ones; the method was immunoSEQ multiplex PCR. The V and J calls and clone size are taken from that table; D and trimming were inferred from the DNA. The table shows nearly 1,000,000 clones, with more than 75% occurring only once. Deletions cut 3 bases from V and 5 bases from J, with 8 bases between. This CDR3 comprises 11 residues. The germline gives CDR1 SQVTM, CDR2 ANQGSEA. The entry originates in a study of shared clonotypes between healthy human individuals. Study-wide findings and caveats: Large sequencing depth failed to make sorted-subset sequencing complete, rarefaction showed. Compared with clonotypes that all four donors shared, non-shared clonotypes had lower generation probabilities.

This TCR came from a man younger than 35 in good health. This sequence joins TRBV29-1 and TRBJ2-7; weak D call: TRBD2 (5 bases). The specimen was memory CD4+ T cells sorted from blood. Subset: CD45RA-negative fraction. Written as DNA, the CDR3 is TGCAGCGTTGATTGGCGGGACGAGCAGTACTTC. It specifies CSVDWRDEQYF.